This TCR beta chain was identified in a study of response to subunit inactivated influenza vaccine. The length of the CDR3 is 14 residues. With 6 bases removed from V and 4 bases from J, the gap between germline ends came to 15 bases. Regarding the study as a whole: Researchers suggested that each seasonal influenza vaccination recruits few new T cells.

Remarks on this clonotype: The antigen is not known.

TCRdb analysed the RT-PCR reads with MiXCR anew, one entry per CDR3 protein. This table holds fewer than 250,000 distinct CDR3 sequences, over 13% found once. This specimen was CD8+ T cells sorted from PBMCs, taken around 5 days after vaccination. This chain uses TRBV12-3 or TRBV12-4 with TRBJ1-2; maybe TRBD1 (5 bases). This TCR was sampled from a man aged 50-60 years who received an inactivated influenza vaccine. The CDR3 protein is CASSPFSGGYGYTF. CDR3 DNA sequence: TGTGCCAGCAGCCCGTTTTCCGGGGGCTATGGCTACACCTTC.